The next 13 T cell receptor beta chains were all read from a single sample in a study of cytomegalovirus exposure and HLA in healthy donors. The PCR was carried out with 60 Vbeta primers and 13 Jbeta primers. Data came from immunoSEQ multiplex PCR; TCRdb stores just in-frame clones and leaves some out. The sample has 110,000 to 150,000 clones; roughly 77% are singletons. The sample taken for sequencing was PBMCs. These receptors originate from a man aged 25 to 40 in good health and CMV-seronegative.

This clone was counted a single time. The V call is TRBV10-2, the J call TRBJ2-2; TRBD1 might be the D (8 bases). This CDR3 region has 16 residues. In germline, CDR1 is WSHSY, CDR2 SAAADI. The V gene lost 6 bases and the J gene lost 0 bases, with 14 bases spanning the gap. The CDR3 protein is CASRTGEGPNTGELFF. CDR3 sequence (DNA): TGCGCCAGCAGGACAGGGGAGGGTCCGAACACCGGGGAGCTGTTTTTT.

The chain joins TRBV5-1 to TRBJ2-1, with D tentatively TRBD1 (5 bases). CDR3 length: 14 residues. The germline V gene has CDR1 SGHRS and CDR2 YFSETQ. Trimming pared 1 base from V and 5 bases from J, leaving 10 bases between. The CDR3 DNA reads as TGCGCCAGCAGCTTGCAGGGATCCCACAATGAGCAGTTCTTC. Protein sequence: CASSLQGSHNEQFF.

The V gene is TRBV5-1, the J gene TRBJ2-7; a possible D gene is TRBD2 (7 bases). The CDR3 extends over 16 amino acids. Germline V gives CDR1 SGHRS, CDR2 YFSETQ. Trimming cost V 4 bases and J 6 bases, with 23 bases left between them. CDR3 DNA: TGCGCCAGCAGCCCGGTGCGGGGGCTAGGGGGTCTCGAGCAGTACTTC. It specifies CASSPVRGLGGLEQYF.

V and J are TRBV29-1 and TRBJ1-1, with a tentative D call TRBD1 (6 bases). Per germline, CDR1 SQVTM and CDR2 ANQGSEA. V lost 4 bases and J lost 7, with 28 bases in between. The CDR3 has 17 amino acids. The CDR3 sequence: CSVVESGAQGSGFEAFF. The CDR3 nucleotides read TGCAGCGTTGTAGAGAGTGGGGCTCAGGGGTCCGGGTTTGAAGCTTTCTTT.

As regards this clone: Germline and junction disagree at one end, which may indicate a read error. The rearrangement links TRBV28 to TRBJ1-2; 7 bases are a match to TRBD1. The length of the CDR3 is 14 residues. Germline CDR1 reads MDHEN; CDR2 reads SYDVKM. CDR3 in amino acids: CASSDTGDVDGYPF. The CDR3 DNA is TGTGCCAGCAGTGATACAGGGGACGTGGATGGCTACCCCTTC.

This chain connects TRBV11-2 to TRBJ2-7, with D maybe TRBD2 (6 bases). This CDR3 is built from 13 residues. Looked up from germline, CDR1 is SGHAT and CDR2 is FQNNGV. V lost 4 bases to trimming and J lost 4 bases, with 11 bases between them. CDR3 sequence: CASSWGVAYEQYF. In nucleotides, the CDR3 is TGTGCCAGCAGCTGGGGGGTAGCTTACGAGCAGTACTTC.

The J gene is TRBJ2-2, the V gene TRBV5-1; no clear D gene. V lost 4 bases and J 0 bases, leaving 10 bases between the germline ends. The CDR3 totals 15 residues. Germline V CDR1 and CDR2: SGHRS, YFSETQ. The CDR3 nucleotides are TGCGCCAGCAGCACCCGACTTCCGAACACCGGGGAGCTGTTTTTT. Its translation: CASSTRLPNTGELFF.

The chain carries TRBV7-2 and TRBJ1-2; perhaps TRBD1 as D (5 bases). Germline CDR1 and CDR2: SGHTA and FQGNSA. V was pared by 5 bases and J by 3 bases, with 13 bases between. The CDR3 covers 14 residues. The CDR3 sequence: CASSARGTDYGYTF. The CDR3 DNA reads as TGTGCCAGCAGCGCGCGAGGGACTGACTATGGCTACACCTTC.

V usage is TRBV6-6 and J usage is TRBJ2-5, with 11 bases lining up with TRBD1. V gave up 6 bases and J gave up 1 base; unmatched junction bases: 7. The germline CDR1 and CDR2 sequences are MNHNY and SVGAGI (reference sequence). The CDR3 extends over 16 amino acids. The CDR3 sequence: CASSFSGTGGQETQYF. The CDR3 region has the DNA TGTGCCAGCAGCTTCTCCGGGACAGGGGGCCAAGAGACCCAGTACTTC.

The gene calls are TRBV4-2 and TRBJ2-7, with 7 bases identical to TRBD1. This CDR3 has 14 residues. CDR1 and CDR2 (germline): LGHNA, YNFKEQ. J was trimmed by 2 bases and V by 2 bases; bases with no gene match: 3. The CDR3 nucleotides are TGTGCCAGCAGCCAACCCGGGACAGCCTACGAGCAGTACTTC. It specifies CASSQPGTAYEQYF.

This clone has just one count. This chain uses TRBV5-1 with TRBJ1-4, with D tentatively TRBD1 (6 bases). The CDR3 has 16 residues. Trimming removed 4 bases from V and 0 bases from J, with 13 bases in between. Germline assignment: CDR1 SGHRS and CDR2 YFSETQ. CDR3: CASSATHRATNEKLFF. CDR3 nucleotides: TGCGCCAGCAGCGCCACTCACAGGGCAACTAATGAAAAACTGTTTTTT.

This sequence joins TRBV5-1 and TRBJ2-7, with D possibly matching TRBD1 (5 bases). CDR3 length: 12 amino acids. CDR1 and CDR2 (germline): SGHRS, YFSETQ. Trimming cost V 3 bases and J 4 bases, with 8 bases left between them. The CDR3 DNA follows: TGCGCCAGCAGCTCTGACAGATACGAGCAGTACTTC. Translated: CASSSDRYEQYF.

The V gene is TRBV5-5, the J gene TRBJ2-2; D unclear. The CDR3 is 16 amino acids. Germline CDR1 SGHKS, CDR2 YYEKEE (reference sequence). V was shortened by 4 bases and J by 0 bases, with 13 bases between the two germline ends. The CDR3, as DNA: TGTGCCAGCAGCCCCGACACAGATACGAACACCGGGGAGCTGTTTTTT. Its protein is CASSPDTDTNTGELFF.